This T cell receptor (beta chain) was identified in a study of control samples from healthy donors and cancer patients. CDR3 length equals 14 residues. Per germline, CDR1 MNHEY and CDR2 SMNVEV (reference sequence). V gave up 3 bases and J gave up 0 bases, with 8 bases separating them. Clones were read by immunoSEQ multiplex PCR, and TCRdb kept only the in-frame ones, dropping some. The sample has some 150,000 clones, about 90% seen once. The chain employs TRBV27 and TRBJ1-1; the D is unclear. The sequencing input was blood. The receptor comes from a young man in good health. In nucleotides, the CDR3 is TGTGCCAGCAGTTTTGGCCAGCTGAACACTGAAGCTTTCTTT. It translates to CASSFGQLNTEAFF.